The rows below give T cell receptor beta chains drawn from one sample of a study of T cells in Graves' hyperthyroidism and ophthalmopathy. TCRdb recomputed calls from the multiplex PCR reads with MiXCR, one row per CDR3 protein. The profile shows about 410,000 distinct CDR3 sequences, 14% of them singletons. The specimen was blood. These receptors came from a woman under 40 with Graves' ophthalmopathy. Each CDR3 is given with its conserved first and last residue. The D gene is left open where the match is weak. For some rows the clone size is stated as once, few or many, or as a class when expanded; others skip it.

J	length	D	size	V	DNA	CDR3
TRBJ1-6	15	-	many	TRBV3-1	TGTGCCAGCAGCCTTGGAGGGGGGTCTAATTCACCCCTCCACTTT	CASSLGGGSNSPLHF
TRBJ2-7	14	-	many	TRBV11-1	TGTGCCAGCAGCGCAGGGGATGCGGAGCACGAGCAGTACTTC	CASSAGDAEHEQYF
TRBJ2-2	15	-	many	TRBV3-1	TGTGCCAGCAGCCAAGATGGTGTAAACACCGGGGAGCTGTTTTTT	CASSQDGVNTGELFF
TRBJ2-7	14	TRBD1	many	TRBV10-3	TGTGCCATCAGTGGGGACAGAATTCCCTACGAGCAGTACTTC	CAISGDRIPYEQYF
TRBJ2-5	15	TRBD1	many	TRBV29-1	TGCAGCGTTGAAGAAGGACAGGGGGTTCGGGAGACCCAGTACTTC	CSVEEGQGVRETQYF
TRBJ2-3	20	-	-	TRBV29-1	TGCAGCGTTGATTTGCCCGTACGGGGGAGAGGTGCGACGAGCACAGATACGCAGTATTTT	CSVDLPVRGRGATSTDTQYF
TRBJ1-3	17	TRBD1	few	TRBV24-1	TGTGCCACCAGTGATCCCGGGACAGGGTCTGGCGGAAACACCATATATTTT	CATSDPGTGSGGNTIYF
TRBJ1-4	13	TRBD1	many	TRBV6-1	TGTGCCAGCGTCGACAGGGTGATTGAAAAACTGTTTTTT	CASVDRVIEKLFF
TRBJ2-4	15	-	many	TRBV3-1	TGTGCCAGCAGCCAAACAGGGATTGCCAAAAACATTCAGTACTTC	CASSQTGIAKNIQYF
TRBJ2-1	16	TRBD2	few	TRBV4-2	TGTGCCAGCAGCCAAGATGGCCTAGCGGGGTACAATGAGCAGTTCTTC	CASSQDGLAGYNEQFF
TRBJ1-1	13	TRBD1	-	TRBV10-3	TGTGCCACTCACAGGGGGCCCAACACTGAAGCTTTCTTT	CATHRGPNTEAFF
TRBJ2-2	14	-	-	TRBV7-9	TGTGCCAGCAGGCCCCCAGGGGCCACCGGGGAGCTGTTTTTT	CASRPPGATGELFF
TRBJ2-3	16	TRBD2	many	TRBV7-2	TGTGCCAGCGCCGGGACTAGCGGTACCCGCACAGATACGCAGTATTTT	CASAGTSGTRTDTQYF
TRBJ2-5	14	TRBD2	many	TRBV20-1	TGCAGTGCTGCGAGCGGGGGGGGGCAAGAGACCCAGTACTTC	CSAASGGGQETQYF
TRBJ2-7	16	-	-	TRBV9	TGTGCCAGCAGCGTAGGGGTTCGGGGGAGCCTCTACGAGCAGTACTTC	CASSVGVRGSLYEQYF
TRBJ2-1	15	TRBD2	-	TRBV6-2/TRBV6-3	TGTGCCAGCAGAACACTAGCGGGGGGGCTCGGAGAGCAGTTCTTC	CASRTLAGGLGEQFF
TRBJ1-2	14	TRBD1	many	TRBV20-1	TGCAGTGCTAGAGCCGGGACAGGGAATTGGGGCTACACCTTC	CSARAGTGNWGYTF
TRBJ2-1	19	-	once	TRBV5-1	TGCGCCAGCAGCTTGTCTTTATCTTGGGGGCTAAGATCCTACAATGAGCAGTTCTTC	CASSLSLSWGLRSYNEQFF
TRBJ2-1	21	TRBD2	many	TRBV3-1	TGTGCCAGCAGCCAAGTTGTGGGACTAGTGGTGATGCACGGAGGGTACAATGAGCAGTTCTTC	CASSQVVGLVVMHGGYNEQFF
TRBJ1-3	15	-	many	TRBV3-1	TGTGCCAGCAGCCAAGGGCAGGGCTCTGGAAACACCATATATTTT	CASSQGQGSGNTIYF
TRBJ2-2	15	TRBD1	many	TRBV28	TGTGCCAGCAGTTTTCCCGGACAGGGATCCGGGGAGCTGTTTTTT	CASSFPGQGSGELFF
TRBJ2-1	17	TRBD2	-	TRBV20-1	TGCAGTGCTAGAAGGCTAGCGGGGGGCCAAACATACAATGAGCAGTTCTTC	CSARRLAGGQTYNEQFF
TRBJ2-1	17	TRBD1	many	TRBV3-1	TGTGCCAGCAGCCTCAGTTTTCCGGGACAGCAGTACAATGAGCAGTTCTTC	CASSLSFPGQQYNEQFF
TRBJ2-5	12	-	-	TRBV20-1	TGCAGTGCTGGGGACTACCAAGAGACCCAGTACTTC	CSAGDYQETQYF
TRBJ2-5	14	-	few	TRBV7-9	TGTGCCAGCAGCTTAGAACAACGCCAAGAGACCCAGTACTTC	CASSLEQRQETQYF
TRBJ2-5	14	-	-	TRBV19	TGTGCCAGTAGTACCGCCGGGGTTCCAGAGACCCAGTACTTC	CASSTAGVPETQYF
TRBJ2-3	16	TRBD1	many	TRBV10-1	TGCGCCAGCAGTTATACAGGGGGTGAGAACACAGATACGCAGTATTTT	CASSYTGGENTDTQYF
TRBJ2-2	16	TRBD1	many	TRBV6-2/TRBV6-3	TGTGCCAGCACAAACCCAGGGGGAACGAACACCGGGGAGCTGTTTTTT	CASTNPGGTNTGELFF
TRBJ2-3	12	-	-	TRBV6-2/TRBV6-3	TGTGCCAGCAACGGGGGCCCTTTTACGCAGTATTTT	CASNGGPFTQYF
TRBJ2-5	13	-	many	TRBV7-9	TGTGCCAGCAGCTTACCACCAAGAGAGACCCAGTACTTC	CASSLPPRETQYF
TRBJ2-1	18	TRBD2	-	TRBV7-6	TGTGCCAGCAGCTTATATAATGAGCGGGGGGGCTCCTACAATGAGCAGTTCTTC	CASSLYNERGGSYNEQFF
TRBJ1-1	15	TRBD1	-	TRBV6-2/TRBV6-3	TGTGCCAGCAGTTTCCCGGACAGGGGTCACACTGAAGCTTTCTTT	CASSFPDRGHTEAFF
TRBJ2-1	12	-	many	TRBV13	TGTGCCAGCAGCCCCCTGGGTGTTGAGCAGTTCTTC	CASSPLGVEQFF
TRBJ1-6	13	-	-	TRBV19	TGTGCCAGTAGTCGAGGGGATGCTTCACCCCTCCACTTT	CASSRGDASPLHF
TRBJ1-2	16	-	many	TRBV15	TGTGCCACCAGCAGAGTCGGGGTAGGGAATGGCTATGGCTACACCTTC	CATSRVGVGNGYGYTF
TRBJ2-7	14	-	many	TRBV20-1	TGCAGTGCTAGAGTTCCGGGACTCTCCTACGAGCAGTACTTC	CSARVPGLSYEQYF
TRBJ2-5	14	TRBD2	many	TRBV7-2	TGTGCCAGCAGCTTGGCTAGCGGGGTAGAGACCCAGTACTTC	CASSLASGVETQYF
TRBJ1-4	15	-	many	TRBV11-2	TGTGCCAGCAGCTTAGATTGGTCCTCGGTTGGAAAACTGTTTTTT	CASSLDWSSVGKLFF
TRBJ2-5	14	TRBD2	few	TRBV5-1	TGCGCCAGCGCCGACAGCGGGGGATGGGAGACCCAGTACTTC	CASADSGGWETQYF
TRBJ1-1	11	-	many	TRBV2	TGTGCCAGCAGGAGTGGCACTGAAGCTTTCTTT	CASRSGTEAFF
TRBJ2-7	13	-	many	TRBV20-1	TGCAGTGCTAATTTGGGGGGCCCCACCGAGCAGTACTTC	CSANLGGPTEQYF
TRBJ1-5	13	TRBD1	many	TRBV12-3/TRBV12-4	TGTGCCAGCAGTCAGGGGGCTATTCAGCCCCAGCATTTT	CASSQGAIQPQHF
TRBJ1-5	16	-	many	TRBV19	TGTGCCAGTAGTCACATTGCCTCACCCGGCAATCAGCCCCAGCATTTT	CASSHIASPGNQPQHF
TRBJ1-1	13	-	many	TRBV6-1	TGTGCCAGCAGTGAAGACAGGGTCATGAAAGCTTTCTTT	CASSEDRVMKAFF
TRBJ1-1	14	-	many	TRBV14	TGTGCCAGCAGCCAAGACACGACCTACACTGAAGCTTTCTTT	CASSQDTTYTEAFF
TRBJ2-1	11	-	many	TRBV6-6	TGTGCCAGCAGTTACTCAACAGAGCAGTTCTTC	CASSYSTEQFF
TRBJ2-7	15	-	few	TRBV14	TGTGCCAGCAGCTCAAACAGGGCCCCCCTCCGCGAGCAGTACTTC	CASSSNRAPLREQYF
TRBJ2-7	13	TRBD1	-	TRBV28	TGTGCCAGCGGAGGGACAGGGGGCTTAGAGCAGTACTTC	CASGGTGGLEQYF
TRBJ2-7	13	-	many	TRBV7-9	TGTGCCAGCAGCTTAGCACAGGGAGACGAGCAGTACTTC	CASSLAQGDEQYF
TRBJ1-5	13	-	-	TRBV20-1	TGCAGTGCTGGGAAACAGGGTGGTCAGCCCCAGCATTTT	CSAGKQGGQPQHF
TRBJ2-7	12	-	many	TRBV30	TGTGCCTGGAAATTACTGGTTTACGAGCAGTACTTC	CAWKLLVYEQYF
TRBJ1-2	17	-	many	TRBV14	TGTGCCAGCAGCCAAGCCCTCACCTCGACGGCAAACTATGGCTACACCTTC	CASSQALTSTANYGYTF
TRBJ1-1	12	-	many	TRBV27	TGTGCCATATCAAGGGGGAACACTGAAGCTTTCTTT	CAISRGNTEAFF
TRBJ1-1	15	-	many	TRBV7-8	TGTGCCAGCAGCCTCCAGGGTCGGACACTATCTGAAGCTTTCTTT	CASSLQGRTLSEAFF
TRBJ2-7	16	-	many	TRBV24-1	TGTGCCACCGCGACCCGAGGGAGGCCCTATTCCGCCGAGCAGTACTTC	CATATRGRPYSAEQYF